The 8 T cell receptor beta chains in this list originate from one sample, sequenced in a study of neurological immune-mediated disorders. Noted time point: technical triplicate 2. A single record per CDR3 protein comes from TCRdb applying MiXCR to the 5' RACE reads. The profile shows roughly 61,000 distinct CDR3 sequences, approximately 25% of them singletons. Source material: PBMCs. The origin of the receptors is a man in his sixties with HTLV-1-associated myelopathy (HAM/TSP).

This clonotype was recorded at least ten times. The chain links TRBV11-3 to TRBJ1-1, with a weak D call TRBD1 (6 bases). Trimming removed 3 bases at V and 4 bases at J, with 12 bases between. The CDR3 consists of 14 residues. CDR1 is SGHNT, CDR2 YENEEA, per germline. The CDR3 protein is CASSFDRKGTEAFF. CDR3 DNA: TGTGCCAGCAGCTTCGACAGGAAGGGCACTGAAGCTTTCTTT.

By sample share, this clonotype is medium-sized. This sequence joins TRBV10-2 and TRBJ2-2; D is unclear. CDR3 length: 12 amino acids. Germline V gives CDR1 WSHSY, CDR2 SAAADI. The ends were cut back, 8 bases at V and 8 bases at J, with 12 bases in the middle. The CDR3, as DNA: TGCGCCAGCGGAAATATGATGGGGGAGCTGTTTTTT. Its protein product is CASGNMMGELFF.

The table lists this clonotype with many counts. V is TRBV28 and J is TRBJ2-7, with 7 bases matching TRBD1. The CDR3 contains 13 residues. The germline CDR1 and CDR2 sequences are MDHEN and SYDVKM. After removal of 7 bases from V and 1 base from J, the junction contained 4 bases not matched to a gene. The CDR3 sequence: CASNPGQSYEQYF. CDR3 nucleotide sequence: TGTGCCAGCAATCCGGGACAGTCCTACGAGCAGTACTTC.

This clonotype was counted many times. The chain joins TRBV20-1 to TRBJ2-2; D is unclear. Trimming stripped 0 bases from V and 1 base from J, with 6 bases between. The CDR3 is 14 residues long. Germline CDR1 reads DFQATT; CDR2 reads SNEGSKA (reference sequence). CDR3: CSARDQRNTGELFF. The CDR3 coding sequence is TGCAGTGCTAGAGATCAGCGGAACACCGGGGAGCTGTTTTTT.

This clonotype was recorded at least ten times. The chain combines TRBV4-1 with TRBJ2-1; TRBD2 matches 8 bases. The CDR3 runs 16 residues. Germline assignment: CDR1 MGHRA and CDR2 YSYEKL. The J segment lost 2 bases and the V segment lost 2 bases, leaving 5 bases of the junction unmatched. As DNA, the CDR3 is TGCGCCAGCAGCCAAAAAAGCGGGAGCCCCTACAATGAGCAGTTCTTC. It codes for CASSQKSGSPYNEQFF.

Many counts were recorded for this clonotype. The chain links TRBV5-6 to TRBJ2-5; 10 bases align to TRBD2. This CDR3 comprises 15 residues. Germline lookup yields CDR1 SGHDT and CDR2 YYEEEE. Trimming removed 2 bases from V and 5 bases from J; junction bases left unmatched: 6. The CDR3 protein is CASSFLAGDGETQYF. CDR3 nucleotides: TGTGCCAGCAGCTTCCTAGCGGGAGATGGGGAGACCCAGTACTTC.

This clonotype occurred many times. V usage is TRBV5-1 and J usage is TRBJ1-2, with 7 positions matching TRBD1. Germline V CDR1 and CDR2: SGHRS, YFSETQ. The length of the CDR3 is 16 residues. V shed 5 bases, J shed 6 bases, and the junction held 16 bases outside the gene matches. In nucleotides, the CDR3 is TGCGCCAGCAGATATGATTTATCAGGGGGTGAAGATGGCTACACCTTC. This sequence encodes CASRYDLSGGEDGYTF.

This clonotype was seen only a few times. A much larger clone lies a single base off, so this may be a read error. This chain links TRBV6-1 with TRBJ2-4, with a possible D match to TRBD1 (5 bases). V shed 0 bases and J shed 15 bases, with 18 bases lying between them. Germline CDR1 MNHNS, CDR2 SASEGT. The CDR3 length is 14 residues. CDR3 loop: CASSEAAGPTVLYF. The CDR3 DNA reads TGTGCCAGCAGTGAAGCGGCAGGACCGACAGTTCTGTACTTC.